Listed here are 25 T cell receptor beta chains from one sample, sequenced in a study of blood T cell repertoires in COVID-19. TCRdb's copy holds only in-frame clones and misses some; the assay was immunoSEQ multiplex PCR. In the table there are roughly 320,000 clones, around 92% of which are singletons. Sequencing used peripheral blood. These receptors were collected from a woman in her twenties or thirties with COVID-19, enrolled during active disease.

This clone has only one observation. The chain's CDR3 is CASSETGTGDGYTF. The CDR3 bases are TGTGCCAGCAGTGAAACCGGGACAGGGGATGGCTACACCTTC. V and J are TRBV2 and TRBJ1-2, with 10 bases aligning to TRBD1. V was pared by 2 bases and J by 6 bases, with 3 bases of the junction left unmatched. There are 14 residues in the CDR3. From germline, CDR1 is SNHLY and CDR2 FYNNEI.

V is TRBV18 and J is TRBJ1-6; D is unresolved. There are 15 residues in the CDR3. Germline CDR1 KGHSH, CDR2 LQKENI. Trimming took off 0 bases at V and 6 bases at J, with 9 bases between the two ends. The CDR3 nucleotides are TGTGCCAGCTCACCACCCGGGTCTTTTAATTCACCCCTCCACTTT. Translated, it gives CASSPPGSFNSPLHF.

The chain recombines TRBV11-2 with TRBJ1-1, with TRBD1 identical over 10 bases. After removal of 5 bases from V and 7 bases from J, the junction contained 10 bases not matched to a gene. The CDR3 extends over 15 amino acids. The V gene's germline CDR1 is SGHAT and CDR2 FQNNGV. CDR3 coding DNA: TGTGCCAGCAGCATGACGGGACAGGGGTTCGGTGAAGCTTTCTTT. Translated: CASSMTGQGFGEAFF.

The chain employs TRBV24-1 and TRBJ1-3, with TRBD1 as a possible D gene (5 bases). This CDR3 has 14 amino acids. Trimming pared 9 bases from V and 4 bases from J, leaving 15 bases between. The germline V gene has CDR1 KGHDR and CDR2 SFDVKD. CDR3 sequence: CATQTASAGNTIYF. CDR3 in DNA: TGTGCCACCCAGACAGCTTCTGCCGGAAACACCATATATTTT.

The V gene is TRBV11-3, the J gene TRBJ2-5; maybe TRBD2 (6 bases). This CDR3 is built from 18 residues. V was cut by 2 bases and J by 5 bases, with 24 bases left in between. The germline V gene has CDR1 SGHNT and CDR2 YENEEA. CDR3 sequence (DNA): TGTGCCAGCAGCTTAACTGGCGCGGGACGTATACGTGGGGAGACCCAGTACTTC. Its protein is CASSLTGAGRIRGETQYF.

This clone was observed a few times. The chain has TRBV14 and TRBJ1-5; a weak D match, TRBD1 (6 bases). Germline V CDR1 and CDR2: SGHDN, FVKESK. V was clipped by 5 bases and J by 7 bases, with 15 bases between them. This CDR3 contains 14 residues. The CDR3 nucleotides are TGTGCCAGCAGCGTGACAGGAGAAGGACAGCCCCAGCATTTT. Protein: CASSVTGEGQPQHF.

CDR3 protein: CASSSDKSYEQYV. The CDR3 coding sequence is TGTGCCAGCAGCTCGGACAAGTCCTACGAGCAGTACGTC. V usage is TRBV7-9 and J usage is TRBJ2-7; D might be TRBD1 (5 bases). The V gene lost 4 bases and the J gene lost 1 base, with 8 bases spanning the gap. Germline CDR1 is SEHNR and CDR2 is FQNEAQ (reference sequence). This CDR3 region has 13 residues.

The chain combines TRBV7-8 with TRBJ1-5, with D possibly TRBD1 on 6 matching bases. V was clipped by 5 bases and J by 7 bases, with 21 bases between them. The CDR3 totals 16 residues. CDR1 and CDR2 (germline): SGHVS, FQNEAQ. The CDR3 DNA sequence: TGTGCCAGCAGCCCTCGGGACCCTACAGGGACCCAGCCCCAGCATTTT. Encoded protein: CASSPRDPTGTQPQHF.

The CDR3 DNA follows: TGTGCCAGCAGCGCGGGAAGGGTGGATACGCAGTATTTT. It specifies CASSAGRVDTQYF. The chain couples TRBV2 to TRBJ2-3; D is possibly TRBD2 (6 bases). This CDR3 region has 13 residues. In germline, CDR1 is SNHLY, CDR2 FYNNEI. Trimming left V 6 bases short and J 6 bases short, with 13 bases between. Using reference TRBV2 and TRBJ2-3 for the parts outside the CDR3, the full variable domain is EPEVTQTPSHQVTQMGQEVILRCVPISNHLYFYWYRQILGQKVEFLVSFYNNEISEKSEIFDDQFSVERPDGSNFTLKIRSTKLEDSAMYFCASSAGRVDTQYFGPGTRLTVL.

This clone was seen once. The rearrangement links TRBV6-5 to TRBJ1-1; TRBD1 agrees at 8 bases. After removal of 10 bases from V and 5 bases from J, the junction contained 3 bases not matched to a gene. CDR3 length: 11 amino acids. Germline CDR1 reads MNHEY; CDR2 reads SVGAGI. The CDR3 DNA sequence: TGTGCCACCTACAGGGGGACTGAAGCTTTCTTT. Residues: CATYRGTEAFF.

This clone is a singleton in its sample. J is TRBJ1-1 and V is TRBV28; possible D gene TRBD1, 5 bases. Trimming left V 1 base short and J 1 base short, with 13 bases between. Germline CDR1 MDHEN, CDR2 SYDVKM. CDR3 length: 16 residues. The chain's CDR3 is CASSLSFGGANTEAFF. The CDR3 region has the DNA TGTGCCAGCAGTTTATCATTCGGGGGTGCGAACACTGAAGCTTTCTTT.

This chain connects TRBV6-2 or TRBV6-3 to TRBJ1-1, with a tentative D call TRBD1 (6 bases). Germline loops: CDR1 MNHEY, CDR2 SVGEGT. Trimming shortened V by 3 bases and J by 3 bases, and 11 bases separated the two germline ends. This CDR3 contains 14 residues. DNA of the CDR3: TGTGCCAGCAGTTATTTACAGGGAGACACTGAAGCTTTCTTT. Its protein is CASSYLQGDTEAFF.

V and J are TRBV6-5 and TRBJ2-5; the match to TRBD1 covers 7 bases. CDR3 size: 14 residues. From germline, CDR1 is MNHEY and CDR2 SVGAGI. The V segment lost 6 bases and the J segment 0 bases; nucleotides outside the gene matches: 4. CDR3 in amino acids: CASRGTAYQETQYF. The CDR3 nucleotides read TGTGCCAGCAGGGGGACAGCGTACCAAGAGACCCAGTACTTC.

The genes are TRBV23-1 and TRBJ1-2; 12 bases agree with TRBD1. TRBV23-1 has ORF status, its function being uncertain. The trim removed 6 bases at V and 6 bases at J, leaving 8 bases unmatched. The CDR3 loop spans 15 amino acids. The CDR3 protein is CASRFPGQGAHGYTF. CDR3 nucleotide sequence: TGCGCCAGCAGATTCCCGGGACAGGGGGCGCATGGCTACACCTTC.

In its sample, this clone was seen a few times. This sequence joins TRBV6-5 and TRBJ1-1, with D tentatively TRBD1 (6 bases). Germline loops: CDR1 MNHEY, CDR2 SVGAGI. CDR3 length equals 15 residues. V was pared by 6 bases and J by 4 bases, with 18 bases between. The chain's CDR3 is CASSPSTGLSTEAFF. CDR3 nucleotides: TGTGCCAGCAGCCCCTCAACAGGGTTGAGCACTGAAGCTTTCTTT.

The chain's CDR3 is CASSSGSHNEQFF. As DNA, the CDR3 is TGTGCCAGCAGTTCGGGATCACACAATGAGCAGTTCTTC. V is TRBV6-5 and J is TRBJ2-1, with D possibly being TRBD2 (5 bases). Between the trimmed V and J ends, which lost 4 bases and 5 bases, there was a span of 9 bases. From germline, CDR1 is MNHEY and CDR2 SVGAGI. The CDR3 has 13 amino acids.

The rearrangement uses TRBV27 and TRBJ1-2; TRBD1 is a possible D gene (5 bases). V was pared by 4 bases and J by 0 bases, with 15 bases between. The germline gives CDR1 MNHEY, CDR2 SMNVEV (reference sequence). CDR3 size: 16 residues. The DNA of the CDR3 is TGTGCCAGCAGTTCCCCAGGGTTGCCGGCTAACTATGGCTACACCTTC. Its translation is CASSSPGLPANYGYTF.

The chain combines TRBV28 with TRBJ1-3; 9 bases agree with TRBD1. This CDR3 contains 21 residues. CDR1 and CDR2 (germline): MDHEN, SYDVKM. V shed 4 bases and J 0 bases; nucleotides not matched to a gene: 19. DNA of the CDR3: TGTGCCAGCAGTTCTACGACTCCGGGACAGGGAATGGGCGGCTCTGGAAACACCATATATTTT. This encodes CASSSTTPGQGMGGSGNTIYF. Variable domain in full (rest from reference TRBV28 and TRBJ1-3): DVKVTQSSRYLVKRTGEKVFLECVQDMDHENMFWYRQDPGLGLRLIYFSYDVKMKEKGDIPEGYSVSREKKERFSLILESASTNQTSMYLCASSSTTPGQGMGGSGNTIYFGEGSWLTVV.

This clone has just one count. V is TRBV5-6 and J is TRBJ2-5, with a weak D call TRBD1 (6 bases). Germline CDR1 reads SGHDT; CDR2 reads YYEEEE. The length of the CDR3 is 16 residues. Trimming pared 4 bases from V and 1 base from J, leaving 17 bases between. This chain's CDR3 is CASSRPRGHLQETQYF. The CDR3 DNA is TGTGCCAGCAGCCGCCCAAGGGGACATCTCCAAGAGACCCAGTACTTC.

This clone was seen a single time. The chain couples TRBV6-5 to TRBJ2-3; D is possibly TRBD2 (7 bases). This CDR3 region has 14 residues. Trimming left V 9 bases short and J 6 bases short, with 19 bases between. CDR1 and CDR2 (germline): MNHEY, SVGAGI. The CDR3 coding sequence is TGTGCCAGTCATTTGGCGGGGGCGCTGGATACGCAGTATTTT. This sequence encodes CASHLAGALDTQYF.

This clone was seen once. The chain combines TRBV7-8 with TRBJ2-3; D might be TRBD2 (6 bases). Trimming took off 4 bases at V and 0 bases at J, with 20 bases between the two ends. Germline V gene data show CDR1 as SGHVS and CDR2 as FQNEAQ. The CDR3 has 18 residues. The CDR3 DNA follows: TGTGCCAGCAGCTCACCCGGTCCGGGGGTTAGTAGCACAGATACGCAGTATTTT. Its protein product is CASSSPGPGVSSTDTQYF.

The chain combines TRBV5-1 with TRBJ2-5, with a weak D call TRBD2 (5 bases). This CDR3 has 14 amino acids. V gave up 4 bases and J gave up 5 bases, with 15 bases separating them. Germline V gives CDR1 SGHRS, CDR2 YFSETQ. DNA for the CDR3: TGCGCCAGCAGCATTTCCCCGGAGGATGAGACCCAGTACTTC. Protein sequence: CASSISPEDETQYF.

The chain's CDR3 is CASNGRPGPLHF. For the CDR3, the DNA is TGTGCCAGCAATGGCAGGCCCGGACCCCTCCACTTT. The rearrangement links TRBV2 to TRBJ1-6, with D unresolved. This CDR3 spans 12 amino acids. Looked up from germline, CDR1 is SNHLY and CDR2 is FYNNEI. V lost 7 bases and J 12 bases, leaving 13 bases between the germline ends. The full variable domain, completed using reference TRBV2 and TRBJ1-6, is EPEVTQTPSHQVTQMGQEVILRCVPISNHLYFYWYRQILGQKVEFLVSFYNNEISEKSEIFDDQFSVERPDGSNFTLKIRSTKLEDSAMYFCASNGRPGPLHFGNGTRLTVT.

This clone was seen once. The chain recombines TRBV6-5 with TRBJ2-1, with TRBD2 matching 9 bases. V lost 4 bases, J lost 10 bases, and 11 bases stayed unmatched. This CDR3 has 15 amino acids. From germline, CDR1 is MNHEY and CDR2 SVGAGI. The CDR3 loop reads CASSLGLAKVQEQFF. CDR3 sequence (DNA): TGTGCCAGCAGTTTAGGACTAGCGAAGGTACAAGAGCAGTTCTTC.

Written as DNA, the CDR3 is TGCGCCAGCAGCTTGGGTCCTAGCTCCCGCACAGATACGCAGTATTTT. It codes for CASSLGPSSRTDTQYF. The chain couples TRBV5-1 to TRBJ2-3, with a possible D match to TRBD2 (5 bases). The V gene lost 0 bases and the J gene lost 1 base, with 12 bases spanning the gap. CDR1 is SGHRS, CDR2 YFSETQ, per germline. The CDR3 is 16 amino acids.